This TCR beta chain was identified in a study of T cell responses to AZD1222 COVID-19 vaccine. Study results and limitations: Sampled repertoires all dated from after the peak T cell response. Possibly, clonal diversity was underestimated; donors were largely white British and included more females. Regions left unmutated in variants are reportedly the target of nearly half of spike-specific TCRs.

Sequencing was performed with immunoSEQ multiplex PCR; in TCRdb, only in-frame clones are kept and a portion is missing. Of 150,000 to 200,000 clones listed, around nine tenths were seen once; the top ten hold 1.1%. About this clone itself: What it binds is unknown.

Per the germline V gene, CDR1 is LGHNA and CDR2 is YNFKEQ. The trim removed 0 bases at V and 1 base at J, leaving 3 bases unmatched. CDR3 length: 16 amino acids. The rearrangement joins TRBV4-2 to TRBJ2-3, with 8 positions matching TRBD2. Sequenced here: peripheral blood, sampled 28 days after the second AZD1222 dose. This receptor was obtained from an adult who received the AZD1222 COVID-19 vaccine. CDR3 bases: TGTGCCAGCAGCCAAGAGAGAGCGGGAGGCACAGATACGCAGTATTTT. Amino acids: CASSQERAGGTDTQYF.